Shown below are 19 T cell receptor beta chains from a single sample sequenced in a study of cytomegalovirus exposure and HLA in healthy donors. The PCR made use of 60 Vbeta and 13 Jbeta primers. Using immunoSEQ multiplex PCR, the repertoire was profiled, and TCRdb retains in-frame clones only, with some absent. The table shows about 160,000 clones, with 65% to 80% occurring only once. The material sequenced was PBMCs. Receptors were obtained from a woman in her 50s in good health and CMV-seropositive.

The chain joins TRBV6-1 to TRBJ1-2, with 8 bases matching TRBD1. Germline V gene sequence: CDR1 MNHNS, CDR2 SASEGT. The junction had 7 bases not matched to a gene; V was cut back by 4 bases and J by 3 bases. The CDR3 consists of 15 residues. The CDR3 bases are TGTGCCAGCAGTGTTACAGGGGGGGACTACTATGGCTACACCTTC. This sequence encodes CASSVTGGDYYGYTF.

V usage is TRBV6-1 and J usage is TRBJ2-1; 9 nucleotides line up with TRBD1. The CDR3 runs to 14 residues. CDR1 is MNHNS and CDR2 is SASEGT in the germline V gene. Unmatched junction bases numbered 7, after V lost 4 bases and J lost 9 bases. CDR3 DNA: TGTGCCAGCAGTGTAGGACAGGGGTTCGGTGAGCAGTTCTTC. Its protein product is CASSVGQGFGEQFF.

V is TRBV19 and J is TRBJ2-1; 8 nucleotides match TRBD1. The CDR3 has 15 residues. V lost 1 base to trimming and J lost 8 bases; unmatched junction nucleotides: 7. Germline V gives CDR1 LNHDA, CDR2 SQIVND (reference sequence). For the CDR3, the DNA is TGTGCCAGTAGTATAGGGACAGGGAGTGTTGATGAGCAGTTCTTC. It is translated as CASSIGTGSVDEQFF.

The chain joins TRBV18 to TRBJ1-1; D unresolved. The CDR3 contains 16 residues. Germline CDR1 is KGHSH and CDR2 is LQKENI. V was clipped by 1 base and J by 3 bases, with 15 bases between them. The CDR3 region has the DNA TGTGCCAGCTCACCACGGTCCGTTGGGAGGGACACTGAAGCTTTCTTT. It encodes CASSPRSVGRDTEAFF.

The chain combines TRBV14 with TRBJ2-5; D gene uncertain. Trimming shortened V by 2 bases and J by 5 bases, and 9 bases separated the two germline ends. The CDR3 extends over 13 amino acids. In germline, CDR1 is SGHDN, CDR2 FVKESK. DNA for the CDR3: TGTGCCAGCAGCCAAAACGAGTTGGAGACCCAGTACTTC. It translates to CASSQNELETQYF.

Written as DNA, the CDR3 is TGCGCCAGCAGCCCCGGGACAGGGGGTTGGGATACGCAGTATTTT. Translated, it gives CASSPGTGGWDTQYF. This chain links TRBV5-1 with TRBJ2-3; TRBD1 agrees at 11 bases. The CDR3 runs 15 residues. V dropped 4 bases and J dropped 6; count of bases not matched to a gene: 7. Germline V gene lookup returns CDR1 SGHRS and CDR2 YFSETQ. The whole variable domain, filled in from reference TRBV5-1 and TRBJ2-3, reads KAGVTQTPRYLIKTRGQQVTLSCSPISGHRSVSWYQQTPGQGLQFLFEYFSETQRNKGNFPGRFSGRQFSNSRSEMNVSTLELGDSALYLCASSPGTGGWDTQYFGPGTRLTVL.

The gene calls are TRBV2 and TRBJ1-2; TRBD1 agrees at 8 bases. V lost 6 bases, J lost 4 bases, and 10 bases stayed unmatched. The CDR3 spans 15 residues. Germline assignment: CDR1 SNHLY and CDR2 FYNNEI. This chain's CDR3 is CASRNNRQGLYGYTF. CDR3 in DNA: TGTGCCAGCAGGAACAATCGACAGGGGCTCTATGGCTACACCTTC.

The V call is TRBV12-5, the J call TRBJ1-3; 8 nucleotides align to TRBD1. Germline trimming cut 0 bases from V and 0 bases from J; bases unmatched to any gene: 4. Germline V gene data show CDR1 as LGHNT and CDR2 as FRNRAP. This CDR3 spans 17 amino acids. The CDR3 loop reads CASGLVVGTGSGNTIYF. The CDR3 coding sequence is TGTGCTAGTGGTTTGGTAGTCGGGACAGGCTCTGGAAACACCATATATTTT.

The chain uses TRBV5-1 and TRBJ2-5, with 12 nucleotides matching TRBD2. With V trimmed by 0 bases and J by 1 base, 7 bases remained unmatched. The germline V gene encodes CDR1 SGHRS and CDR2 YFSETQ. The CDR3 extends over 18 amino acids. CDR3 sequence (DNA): TGCGCCAGCAGCTTGGGGCTAGCGGGGGGGACCCCCCAAGAGACCCAGTACTTC. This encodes CASSLGLAGGTPQETQYF. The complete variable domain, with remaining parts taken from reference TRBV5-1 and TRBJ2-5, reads KAGVTQTPRYLIKTRGQQVTLSCSPISGHRSVSWYQQTPGQGLQFLFEYFSETQRNKGNFPGRFSGRQFSNSRSEMNVSTLELGDSALYLCASSLGLAGGTPQETQYFGPGTRLLVL.

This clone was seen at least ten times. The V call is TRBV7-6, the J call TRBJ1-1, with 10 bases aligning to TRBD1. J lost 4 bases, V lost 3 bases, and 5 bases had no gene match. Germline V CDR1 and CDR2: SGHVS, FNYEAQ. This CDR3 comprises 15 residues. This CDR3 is CASSLGQGSSTEAFF. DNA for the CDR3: TGTGCCAGCAGCTTGGGACAGGGGTCCTCCACTGAAGCTTTCTTT.

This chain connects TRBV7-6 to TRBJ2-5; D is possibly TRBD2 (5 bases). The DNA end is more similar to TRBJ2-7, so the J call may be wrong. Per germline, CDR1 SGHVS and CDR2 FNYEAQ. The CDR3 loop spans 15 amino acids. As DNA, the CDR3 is TGTGCCAGCAGCTTAGGCCTCGAGGGCTCCTACGAGCAGTACTTC. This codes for CASSLGLEGSYEQYF.

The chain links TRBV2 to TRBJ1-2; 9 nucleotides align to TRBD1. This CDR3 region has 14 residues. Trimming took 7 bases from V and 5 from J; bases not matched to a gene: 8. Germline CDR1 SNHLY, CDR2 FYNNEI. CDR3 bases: TGTGCCAGCAACGTACAGGGGGCTGATTATGGCTACACCTTC. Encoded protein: CASNVQGADYGYTF.

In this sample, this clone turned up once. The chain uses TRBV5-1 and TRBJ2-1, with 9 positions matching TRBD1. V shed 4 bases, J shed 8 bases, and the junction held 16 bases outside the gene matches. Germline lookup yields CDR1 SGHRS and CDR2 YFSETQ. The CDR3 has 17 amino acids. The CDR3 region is CASSPSKGQGLLDEQFF. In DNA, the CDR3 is TGCGCCAGCAGCCCTTCGAAGGGACAGGGTTTGTTGGATGAGCAGTTCTTC. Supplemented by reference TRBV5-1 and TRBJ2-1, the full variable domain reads KAGVTQTPRYLIKTRGQQVTLSCSPISGHRSVSWYQQTPGQGLQFLFEYFSETQRNKGNFPGRFSGRQFSNSRSEMNVSTLELGDSALYLCASSPSKGQGLLDEQFFGPGTRLTVL.

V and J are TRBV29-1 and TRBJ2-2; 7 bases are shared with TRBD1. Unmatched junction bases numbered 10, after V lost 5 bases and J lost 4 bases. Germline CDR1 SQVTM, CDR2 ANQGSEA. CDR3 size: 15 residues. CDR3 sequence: CSVRTTGPATGELFF. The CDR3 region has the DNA TGCAGCGTTCGAACGACAGGGCCGGCCACCGGGGAGCTGTTTTTT.

The CDR3 DNA follows: TGTGCCAGCAGTGCGGACAGGGGGAATGAAAAACTGTTTTTT. This encodes CASSADRGNEKLFF. The chain links TRBV25-1 to TRBJ1-4; 10 bases fit TRBD1. The V gene end was trimmed by 4 bases and the J gene end by 5 bases; junction bases not matched to a gene: 1. Germline CDR1 and CDR2: MGHDK and SYGVNS. There are 14 residues in the CDR3.

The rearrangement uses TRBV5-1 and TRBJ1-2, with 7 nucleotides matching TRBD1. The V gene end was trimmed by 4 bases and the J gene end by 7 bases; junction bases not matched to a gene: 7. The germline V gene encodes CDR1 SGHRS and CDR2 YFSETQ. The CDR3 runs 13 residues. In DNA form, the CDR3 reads TGCGCCAGCAGCCAGGGGGACAGCCGTGGCTACACCTTC. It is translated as CASSQGDSRGYTF.

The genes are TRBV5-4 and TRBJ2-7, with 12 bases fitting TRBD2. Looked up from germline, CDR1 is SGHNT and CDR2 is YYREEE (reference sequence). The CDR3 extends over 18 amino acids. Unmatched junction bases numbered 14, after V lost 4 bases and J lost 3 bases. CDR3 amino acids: CASSPGSSTSGGNYEQYF. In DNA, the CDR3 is TGTGCCAGCAGCCCAGGATCCTCGACTAGCGGGGGCAACTACGAGCAGTACTTC.

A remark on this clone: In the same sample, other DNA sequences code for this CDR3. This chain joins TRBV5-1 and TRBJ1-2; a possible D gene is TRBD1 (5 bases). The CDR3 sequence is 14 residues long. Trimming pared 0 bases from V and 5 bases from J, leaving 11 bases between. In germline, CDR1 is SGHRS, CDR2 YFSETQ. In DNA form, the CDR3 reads TGCGCCAGCAGCTTGGGGGGGGAAAATTATGGCTACACCTTC. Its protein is CASSLGGENYGYTF.

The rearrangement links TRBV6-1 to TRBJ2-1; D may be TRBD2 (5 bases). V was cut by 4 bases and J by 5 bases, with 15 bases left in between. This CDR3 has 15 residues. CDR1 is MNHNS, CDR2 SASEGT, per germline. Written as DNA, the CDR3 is TGTGCCAGCAGTGCGGGGTGGGCGAGGAACAATGAGCAGTTCTTC. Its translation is CASSAGWARNNEQFF.